The subject of this entry is one T cell receptor beta chain. Its antigen is unknown. The source of the sample is a study of T cells in women clearing cervical HPV infection. Overall study results and limits: Repertoire richness, not evenness, was significantly elevated in CIN3+ cases versus controls.

Sequencing used immunoSEQ multiplex PCR; TCRdb keeps in-frame clones, though not all of them. The table gives about 25,000 clones; the top ten clones make up 3.5% to 4% of it. What was sequenced was blood buffy coat. This sequence was found in a woman between 18 and 69 years old with a cervical HPV16 infection that either progressed to CIN3+ or cleared (not recorded which).

This chain's CDR3 is CSFRGYSYEQYF. CDR3 bases read: TGCAGCTTCAGGGGATACTCCTACGAG. The chain links TRBV29-1 to TRBJ2-7; TRBD1 might be the D (6 bases). The CDR3 end lies 3 residues beyond the end of the read and is filled in from the germline J gene. V lost 8 bases and J lost 0, with 11 bases in between. The CDR3 runs to 12 residues. The germline gives CDR1 SQVTM, CDR2 ANQGSEA.